Given below is one T cell receptor (beta chain) in context. Antigen unknown. Extraction and reverse transcription of RNA yielded cDNA as the sequencing template. The method was immunoSEQ multiplex PCR; TCRdb's version includes in-frame clones alone and lacks a portion of them. The data show 250,000 to 300,000 clones, with 58% seen just once and around 1.8% held by the top ten. This sample stems from a study of CD8+ T cells in alopecia areata. Looking at the study overall: Severity in treated patients was scored by percentage of scalp area affected.

Treatment in this sample: oral pan-JAK inhibitor, 5-10 mg twice daily. Punch biopsies of lesional scalp, plus peripheral blood, were taken from alopecia areata patients. Trimming removed 4 bases from V and 0 bases from J, with 10 bases in between. The germline V gene encodes CDR1 LNHDA and CDR2 SQIVND (reference sequence). The CDR3 consists of 14 residues. Findings of the study overall: With just one nonresponder, it is still uncertain whether baseline CD8+ expansion relates to response.

This chain uses TRBV19 with TRBJ2-7; no firm D call. Source: CD4+ T cells sorted from blood, taken at week 24, from a patient treated with tofacitinib. The receptor comes from a human donor with alopecia areata. CDR3 nucleotide sequence: TGTGCCAGTAGTACGCGCAGGAGCTCCTACGAGCAGTACTTC. This gives the protein CASSTRRSSYEQYF.